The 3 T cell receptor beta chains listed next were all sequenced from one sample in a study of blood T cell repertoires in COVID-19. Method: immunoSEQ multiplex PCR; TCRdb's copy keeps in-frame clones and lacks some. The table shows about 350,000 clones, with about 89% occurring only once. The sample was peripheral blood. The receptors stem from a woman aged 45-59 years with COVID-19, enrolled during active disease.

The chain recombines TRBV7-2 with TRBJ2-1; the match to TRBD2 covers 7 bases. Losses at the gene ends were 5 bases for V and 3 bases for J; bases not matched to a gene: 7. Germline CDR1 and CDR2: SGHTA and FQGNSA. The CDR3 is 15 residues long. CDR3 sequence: CASSLSWGGYNEQFF. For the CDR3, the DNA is TGTGCCAGCAGCCTCTCCTGGGGGGGCTACAATGAGCAGTTCTTC.

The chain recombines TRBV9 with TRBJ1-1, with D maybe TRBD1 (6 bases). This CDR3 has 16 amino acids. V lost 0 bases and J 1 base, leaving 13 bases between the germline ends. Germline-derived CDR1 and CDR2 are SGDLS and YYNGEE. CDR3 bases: TGTGCCAGCAGCGTAGTACAGGGAAGAGGGAACACTGAAGCTTTCTTT. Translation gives CASSVVQGRGNTEAFF.

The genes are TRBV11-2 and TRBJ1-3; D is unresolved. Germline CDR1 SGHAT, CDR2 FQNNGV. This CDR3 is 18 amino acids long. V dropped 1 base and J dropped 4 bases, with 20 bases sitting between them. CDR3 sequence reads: CASSLVVGRREIGNTIYF. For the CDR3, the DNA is TGTGCCAGCAGCTTAGTTGTCGGGCGACGGGAAATAGGAAACACCATATATTTT.